A single sample gave rise to the 23 T cell receptor beta chains below, sequenced in a study of blood T cell repertoires in COVID-19. Profiling relied on immunoSEQ multiplex PCR, and the TCRdb table lists in-frame clones only, not all of them. The sample records about 210,000 clones, about 89% being singletons. The source material was peripheral blood. Receptors originate from a woman in her 40s with acute or convalescent COVID-19.

This rearrangement joins TRBV12-3 or TRBV12-4 to TRBJ1-2; D call uncertain. The ends were cut back, 3 bases at V and 0 bases at J, with 5 bases in the middle. The length of the CDR3 is 13 residues. The CDR3 protein is CASSFRPNYGYTF. The CDR3 nucleotides read TGTGCCAGCAGTTTCAGGCCTAACTATGGCTACACCTTC.

The chain links TRBV21-1 to TRBJ2-4; TRBD2, the table's D call, was not compared with the DNA. TRBV21-1 is a pseudogene segment. The CDR3 has 11 amino acids. CDR3 sequence reads: CASSGGRSPYF. DNA of the CDR3: TGTGCCAGCAGCGGAGGACGGTCCCCGTACTTC.

Note on this clone: The DNA is left out, because the CDR3 cannot be placed on it with certainty; the CDR3 is given as TCRdb lists it. V is TRBV21-1 and J is TRBJ2-3; the table assigns TRBD2, which was not confirmed against the DNA. TRBV21-1 is listed as a pseudogene. The CDR3 is 22 residues long, ends included. Here the CDR3 reads CASSGKWGSGTSGAVCTDTQYF.

The chain combines TRBV6-5 with TRBJ2-1, with TRBD2 matching 13 bases. J was trimmed by 7 bases and V by 4 bases; bases with no gene match: 4. Per germline, CDR1 MNHEY and CDR2 SVGAGI. This CDR3 has 15 residues. This CDR3 reads CASSLTSGGPNEQFF. For the CDR3, the DNA is TGTGCCAGCAGTTTGACTAGCGGGGGGCCGAATGAGCAGTTCTTC.

The rearrangement joins TRBV14 to TRBJ1-2, with D uncertain. Germline-derived CDR1 and CDR2 are SGHDN and FVKESK. V shed 1 base and J shed 13 bases, with 10 bases lying between them. This CDR3 has 11 amino acids. CDR3 sequence (DNA): TGTGCCAGCAGCCAAGGTGTTCTTATCACCTTC. The encoded protein is CASSQGVLITF.

The sample holds one count of this clone. Distinct nucleotide sequences in the sample also encode this CDR3. The chain links TRBV11-2 to TRBJ1-1; D might be TRBD1 (6 bases). Germline loops: CDR1 SGHAT, CDR2 FQNNGV. V lost 3 bases and J lost 2, with 7 bases in between. This CDR3 comprises 13 residues. CDR3 protein: CASSLTGNTEAFF. The CDR3 DNA reads as TGTGCCAGCAGCTTGACAGGCAACACTGAAGCTTTCTTT.

This clone has only one observation. This sequence joins TRBV12-3 or TRBV12-4 and TRBJ1-1; 7 nucleotides agree with TRBD1. The CDR3 is 12 amino acids. V lost 5 bases to trimming and J lost 6 bases; unmatched junction nucleotides: 3. CDR3 sequence reads: CASSQGQPEAFF. The CDR3 coding sequence is TGTGCCAGCAGTCAGGGACAGCCTGAAGCTTTCTTT.

The chain uses TRBV14 and TRBJ1-1, with 7 positions matching TRBD1. V trimming: 2 bases; J trimming: 6 bases; junction bases outside the gene matches: 6. The germline V gene has CDR1 SGHDN and CDR2 FVKESK. The CDR3 is made up of 14 amino acids. Here the CDR3 reads CASSQQGVYAEAFF. As DNA, the CDR3 is TGTGCCAGCAGCCAACAGGGGGTGTATGCTGAAGCTTTCTTT.

The chain employs TRBV5-1 and TRBJ1-2; TRBD1 matches at 7 bases. The CDR3 extends over 13 amino acids. The germline V gene encodes CDR1 SGHRS and CDR2 YFSETQ. Trimming at V came to 4 bases and at J to 7 bases, leaving 7 bases not matched to a gene. CDR3 DNA: TGCGCCAGCAGCGCCCCCGACAGGGTTGGCTACACCTTC. Translation: CASSAPDRVGYTF.

CDR3 coding DNA: TGTGCCACCAGTCGGGGGGGAATTCCCCACACCATATATTTT. This sequence encodes CATSRGGIPHTIYF. The genes are TRBV24-1 and TRBJ1-3; a weak D match, TRBD1 (5 bases). V was clipped by 6 bases and J by 8 bases, with 16 bases between them. The CDR3 runs 14 residues. Germline values: CDR1 KGHDR, CDR2 SFDVKD.

The rearrangement links TRBV13 to TRBJ2-4; a possible D gene is TRBD2 (6 bases). The CDR3 covers 13 residues. Germline loops: CDR1 PRHDT, CDR2 FYEKMQ (reference sequence). Trimming pared 5 bases from V and 2 bases from J, leaving 7 bases between. This CDR3 reads CASSRGSKNIQYF. The CDR3 coding sequence is TGTGCCAGCAGCCGGGGGTCCAAAAACATTCAGTACTTC.

V usage is TRBV9 and J usage is TRBJ1-2; TRBD1 matches 10 bases. V gave up 2 bases and J gave up 7 bases; unmatched junction bases: 8. Germline CDR1 and CDR2: SGDLS and YYNGEE. The CDR3 loop spans 15 amino acids. CDR3 bases: TGTGCCAGCAGCGTTGGCTCGGGACAGGGGACTGGCTACACCTTC. Translated, it gives CASSVGSGQGTGYTF.

The V gene is TRBV6-5, the J gene TRBJ1-3, with D perhaps matching TRBD1 (6 bases). CDR1 is MNHEY and CDR2 is SVGAGI in the germline V gene. This CDR3 has 14 amino acids. V lost 7 bases, J lost 5 bases, and 15 bases lay in between. CDR3 sequence reads: CASMRTVERNTIYF. In nucleotides, the CDR3 is TGTGCCAGCATGAGGACAGTGGAGCGAAACACCATATATTTT.

The rearrangement joins TRBV9 to TRBJ1-1, with D perhaps TRBD1 (5 bases). Looked up from germline, CDR1 is SGDLS and CDR2 is YYNGEE. The CDR3 is 15 amino acids. Between the trimmed V and J ends, which lost 4 bases and 3 bases, there was a span of 16 bases. The CDR3 DNA sequence: TGTGCCAGCAGCTCGTGGGGCATTGGCGACACTGAAGCTTTCTTT. Its translation is CASSSWGIGDTEAFF.

The chain recombines TRBV12-3 or TRBV12-4 with TRBJ1-2; a weak D match, TRBD1 (5 bases). V was shortened by 6 bases and J by 8 bases, with 10 bases between the two germline ends. The CDR3 is 11 residues long. The CDR3 coding sequence is TGTGCCAGCAGCCGACAGACCGGCTACACCTTC. The encoded protein is CASSRQTGYTF.

V is TRBV19 and J is TRBJ1-5, with D tentatively TRBD1 (5 bases). With 5 bases removed from V and 0 bases from J, the gap between germline ends came to 8 bases. CDR1 and CDR2 (germline): LNHDA, SQIVND (reference sequence). The CDR3 contains 14 residues. The CDR3 reads CASSATGSNQPQHF. DNA of the CDR3: TGTGCCAGTAGTGCTACAGGTAGCAATCAGCCCCAGCATTTT.

J is TRBJ1-2 and V is TRBV5-6; no reliable D call. CDR1 and CDR2 from the germline V gene are SGHDT and YYEEEE. Trimming removed 6 bases at V and 8 bases at J, with 17 bases between. This CDR3 spans 13 amino acids. In nucleotides, the CDR3 is TGTGCCAGCAACTCATATCCTGCGGGGGGCTACACCTTC. Translated, it gives CASNSYPAGGYTF.

The chain employs TRBV9 and TRBJ2-7; 11 nucleotides align to TRBD2. Germline-derived CDR1 and CDR2 are SGDLS and YYNGEE. The CDR3 has 17 residues. With 2 bases clipped from V and 2 bases from J, the junction kept 9 bases outside the gene matches. CDR3: CASSVPTSGSPTYEQYV. The CDR3 DNA follows: TGTGCCAGCAGCGTGCCTACTAGCGGGAGCCCTACCTACGAGCAGTACGTC.

This clone was seen a single time. The chain combines TRBV7-2 with TRBJ2-3; D possibly corresponds to TRBD1 (6 bases). Per germline, CDR1 SGHTA and CDR2 FQGNSA. V lost 5 bases and J 5 bases, leaving 17 bases between the germline ends. The length of the CDR3 is 15 residues. The CDR3 coding sequence is TGTGCCAGCAGCCGTCGGGCAGGGGATAGAGATACGCAGTATTTT. It translates to CASSRRAGDRDTQYF. Full variable domain (outside the CDR3, taken from reference TRBV7-2 and TRBJ2-3): GAGVSQSPSNKVTEKGKDVELRCDPISGHTALYWYRQSLGQGLEFLIYFQGNSAPDKSGLPSDRFSAERTGGSVSTLTIQRTQQEDSAVYLCASSRRAGDRDTQYFGPGTRLTVL.

The V gene is TRBV11-2, the J gene TRBJ2-7; 7 bases agree with TRBD2. J gave up 2 bases and V 1 base, and 2 bases lay outside the gene matches. This CDR3 region has 14 residues. Germline loops: CDR1 SGHAT, CDR2 FQNNGV. The CDR3 coding sequence is TGTGCCAGCAGCTTAGGGGGGGGGACCTACGAGCAGTACGTC. This codes for CASSLGGGTYEQYV.

CDR3 sequence reads: CASSPHRGQVSYEQYV. DNA for the CDR3: TGTGCCAGCAGCCCTCACAGGGGACAGGTTTCCTACGAGCAGTACGTC. The V and J genes are TRBV5-6 and TRBJ2-7, with 8 bases aligning to TRBD1. CDR3 length: 16 residues. The V gene end was trimmed by 4 bases and the J gene end by 1 base; junction bases not matched to a gene: 10. Per the germline V gene, CDR1 is SGHDT and CDR2 is YYEEEE.

The genes are TRBV19 and TRBJ2-2, with TRBD2 identical over 8 bases. Trimming at V came to 2 bases and at J to 2 bases, leaving 22 bases not matched to a gene. The CDR3 runs to 22 residues. Germline V lookup: CDR1 LNHDA, CDR2 SQIVND (reference sequence). The DNA for the CDR3 is TGTGCCAGTAGTATACCCCCTCGGTTATCGCGGGGGGCCTTCCCCAACACCGGGGAGCTGTTTTTT. Translated, it gives CASSIPPRLSRGAFPNTGELFF. Based on the CDR3 plus reference TRBV19 and TRBJ2-2, the full variable domain is DGGITQSPKYLFRKEGQNVTLSCEQNLNHDAMYWYRQDPGQGLRLIYYSQIVNDFQKGDIAEGYSVSREKKESFPLTVTSAQKNPTAFYLCASSIPPRLSRGAFPNTGELFFGEGSRLTVL.

The chain employs TRBV2 and TRBJ1-4; unclear D gene. The CDR3 has 17 amino acids. V lost 0 bases and J 0 bases, leaving 11 bases between the germline ends. Per germline, CDR1 SNHLY and CDR2 FYNNEI. The CDR3 here is CASSEARIKPTNEKLFF. DNA of the CDR3: TGTGCCAGCAGTGAAGCGCGGATCAAACCAACTAATGAAAAACTGTTTTTT.